This TCR beta chain stems from a study of OX40 agonist ivuxolimab in advanced cancers. Turning to the study itself: Patients received intravenous ivuxolimab every 2 weeks at 0.01 to 10 mg/kg. From 23 to 79 years was the age range, with a mean of roughly 59 years, and over 70% were male. Study observations and caveats: Relative to CD4+ cells, CD8+ T cells on average had more expanded clones.

On this clone itself: Antigen unknown.

Sequenced by immunoSEQ multiplex PCR; TCRdb stores in-frame clones only, minus some. This table holds tens of thousands of clones, 88% found once. Per the germline V gene, CDR1 is SGHTA and CDR2 is FQGTGA. V lost 5 bases and J 5 bases, leaving 7 bases between the germline ends. This CDR3 comprises 12 residues. The clonotype originates from an adult with an advanced solid tumor such as melanoma, head and neck, liver or kidney cancer. The chain has TRBV7-3 and TRBJ2-1, with D unresolved. The sequencing used CD4+ or CD8+ T cells sorted from blood, collected in a trial of the OX40 agonist ivuxolimab. CDR3: CASSPRNNEQFF. CDR3 sequence (DNA): TGTGCCAGCAGCCCTAGGAACAATGAGCAGTTCTTC.